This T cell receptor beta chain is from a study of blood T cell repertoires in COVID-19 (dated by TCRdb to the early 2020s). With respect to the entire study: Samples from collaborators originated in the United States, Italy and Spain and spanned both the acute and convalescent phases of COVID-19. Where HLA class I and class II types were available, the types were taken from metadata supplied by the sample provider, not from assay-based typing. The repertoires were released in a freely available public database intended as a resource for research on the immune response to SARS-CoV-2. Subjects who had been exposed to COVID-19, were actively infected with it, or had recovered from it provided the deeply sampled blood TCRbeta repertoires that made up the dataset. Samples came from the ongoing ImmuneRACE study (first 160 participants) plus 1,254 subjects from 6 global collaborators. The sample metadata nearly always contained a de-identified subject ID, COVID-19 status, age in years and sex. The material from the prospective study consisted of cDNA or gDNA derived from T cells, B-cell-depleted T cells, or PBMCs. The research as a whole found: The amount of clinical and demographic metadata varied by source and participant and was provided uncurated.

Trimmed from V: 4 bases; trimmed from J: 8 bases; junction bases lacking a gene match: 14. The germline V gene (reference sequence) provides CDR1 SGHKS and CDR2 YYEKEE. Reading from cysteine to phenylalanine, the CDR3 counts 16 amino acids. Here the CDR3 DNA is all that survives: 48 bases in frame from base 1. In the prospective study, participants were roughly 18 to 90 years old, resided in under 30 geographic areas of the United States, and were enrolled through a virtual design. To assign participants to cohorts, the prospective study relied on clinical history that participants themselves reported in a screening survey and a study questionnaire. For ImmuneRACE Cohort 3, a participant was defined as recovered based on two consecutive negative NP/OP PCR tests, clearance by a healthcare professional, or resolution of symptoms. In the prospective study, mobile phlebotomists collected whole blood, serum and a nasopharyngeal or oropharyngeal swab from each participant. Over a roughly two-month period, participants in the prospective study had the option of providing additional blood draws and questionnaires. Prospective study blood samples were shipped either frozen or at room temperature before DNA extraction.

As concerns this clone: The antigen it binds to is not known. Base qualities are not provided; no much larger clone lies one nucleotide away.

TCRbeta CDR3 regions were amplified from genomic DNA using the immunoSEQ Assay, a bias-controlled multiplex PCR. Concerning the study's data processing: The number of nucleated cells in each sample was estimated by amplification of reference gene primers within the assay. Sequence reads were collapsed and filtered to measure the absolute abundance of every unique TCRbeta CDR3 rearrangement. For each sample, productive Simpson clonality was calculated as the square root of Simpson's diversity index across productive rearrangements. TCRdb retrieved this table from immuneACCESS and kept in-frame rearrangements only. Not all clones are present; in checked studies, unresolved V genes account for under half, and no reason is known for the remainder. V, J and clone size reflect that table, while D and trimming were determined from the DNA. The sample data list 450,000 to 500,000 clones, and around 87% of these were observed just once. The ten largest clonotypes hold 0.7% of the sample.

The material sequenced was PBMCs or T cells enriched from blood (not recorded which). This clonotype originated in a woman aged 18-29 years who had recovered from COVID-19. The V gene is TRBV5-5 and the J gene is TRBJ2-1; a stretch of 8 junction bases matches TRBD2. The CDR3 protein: CASSPFLRGGVDEQFF. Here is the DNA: TGTGCCAGCAGCCCATTTTTACGGGGGGGCGTGGATGAGCAGTTCTTC.